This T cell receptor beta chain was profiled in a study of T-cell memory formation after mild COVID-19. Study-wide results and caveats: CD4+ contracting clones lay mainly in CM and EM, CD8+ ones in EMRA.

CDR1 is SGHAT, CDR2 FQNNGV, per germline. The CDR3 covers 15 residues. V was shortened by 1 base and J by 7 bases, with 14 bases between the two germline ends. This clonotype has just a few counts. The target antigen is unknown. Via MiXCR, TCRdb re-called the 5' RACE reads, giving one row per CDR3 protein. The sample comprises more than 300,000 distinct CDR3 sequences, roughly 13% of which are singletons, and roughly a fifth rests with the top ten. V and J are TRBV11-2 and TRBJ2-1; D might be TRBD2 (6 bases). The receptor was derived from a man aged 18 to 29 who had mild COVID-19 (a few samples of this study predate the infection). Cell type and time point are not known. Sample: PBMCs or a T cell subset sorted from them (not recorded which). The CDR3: CASSLVAAGYNEQFF. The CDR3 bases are TGTGCCAGCAGCTTAGTAGCGGCAGGTTATAATGAGCAGTTCTTC.